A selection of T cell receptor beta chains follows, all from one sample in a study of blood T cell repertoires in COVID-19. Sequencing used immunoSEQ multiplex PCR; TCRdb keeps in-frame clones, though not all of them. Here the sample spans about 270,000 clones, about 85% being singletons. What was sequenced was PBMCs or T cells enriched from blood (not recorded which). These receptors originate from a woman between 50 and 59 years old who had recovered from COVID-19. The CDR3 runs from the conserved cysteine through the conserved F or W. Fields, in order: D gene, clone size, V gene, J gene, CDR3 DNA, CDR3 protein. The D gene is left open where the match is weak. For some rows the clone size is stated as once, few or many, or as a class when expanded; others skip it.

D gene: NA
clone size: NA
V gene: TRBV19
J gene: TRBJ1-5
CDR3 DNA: TGTGCCAGTAGTATAGGGCGGTTTAGCAATCAGCCCCAGCATTTT
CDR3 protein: CASSIGRFSNQPQHF

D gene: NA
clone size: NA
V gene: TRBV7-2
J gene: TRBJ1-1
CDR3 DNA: TGTGCCAGCAGCACTACAAACCTGAACACTGAAGCTTTCTTT
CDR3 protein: CASSTTNLNTEAFF

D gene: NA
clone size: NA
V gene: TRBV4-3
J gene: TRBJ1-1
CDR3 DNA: TGCGCCAGCAGCCAAGATGTTGTGAGTTCTGAAGCTTTCTTT
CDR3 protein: CASSQDVVSSEAFF

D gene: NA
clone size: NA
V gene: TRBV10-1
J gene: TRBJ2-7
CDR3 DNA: TGCGCCAGCAGTGGACAGATTTCCTACGAGCAGTACTTC
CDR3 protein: CASSGQISYEQYF

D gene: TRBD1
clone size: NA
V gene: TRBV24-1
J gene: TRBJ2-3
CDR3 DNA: TGTGCCACCAGTGAAAGGGGACAGTCTGTTACGCAGTATTTT
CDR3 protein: CATSERGQSVTQYF

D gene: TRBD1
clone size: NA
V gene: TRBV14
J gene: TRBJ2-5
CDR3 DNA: TGTGCCAGCAGCCAAACAGGGGTCGGGACCCAGTACTTC
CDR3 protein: CASSQTGVGTQYF

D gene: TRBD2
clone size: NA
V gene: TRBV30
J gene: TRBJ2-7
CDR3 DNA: TGTGCCTGGGGGGGACTACTAGACTACGAGCAGTACTTC
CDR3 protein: CAWGGLLDYEQYF

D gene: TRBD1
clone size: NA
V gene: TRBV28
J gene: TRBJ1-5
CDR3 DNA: TGTGCCAGCAGCCGGGACAGGACGGGCCAGCCCCAGCATTTT
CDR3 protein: CASSRDRTGQPQHF

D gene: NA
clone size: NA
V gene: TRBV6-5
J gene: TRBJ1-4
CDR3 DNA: TGTGCCAGCGGGTTCGGGTCCTCAGCTAATGAAAAACTGTTTTTT
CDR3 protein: CASGFGSSANEKLFF

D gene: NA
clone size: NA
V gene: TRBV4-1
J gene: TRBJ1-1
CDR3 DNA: TGCGCCAGCAGCCAAGAGGGAGGTGGCATGAACACTGAAGCTTTCTTT
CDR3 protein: CASSQEGGGMNTEAFF

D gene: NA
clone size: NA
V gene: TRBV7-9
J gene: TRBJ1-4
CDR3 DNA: TGTGCCAGCAGCTTAGAGCGTGCTAATGAAAAACTGTTTTTT
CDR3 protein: CASSLERANEKLFF

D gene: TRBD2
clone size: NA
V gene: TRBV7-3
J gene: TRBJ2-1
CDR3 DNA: TGTGCCAGCAGCTTAGACCCTCGGGGTAGCGGGAGAGGGAATGAGCAGTTCTTC
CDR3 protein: CASSLDPRGSGRGNEQFF

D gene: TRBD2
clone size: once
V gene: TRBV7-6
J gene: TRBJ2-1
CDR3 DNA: TGTGCCAGCAGCACCCCTAGCGGGAGAACCTACAATGAGCAGTTCTTC
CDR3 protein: CASSTPSGRTYNEQFF

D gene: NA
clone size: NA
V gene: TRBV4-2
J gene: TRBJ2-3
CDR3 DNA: TGTGCCAGCAGCCCCTCAGCGGGCCGCACAGATACGCAGTATTTT
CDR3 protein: CASSPSAGRTDTQYF

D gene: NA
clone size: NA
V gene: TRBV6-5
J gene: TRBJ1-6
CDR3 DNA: TGTGCCAGCAGTTACCAGACAGCTAATTCACCCCTCCACTTT
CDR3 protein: CASSYQTANSPLHF

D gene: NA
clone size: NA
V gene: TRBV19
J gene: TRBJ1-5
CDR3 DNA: TGTGCCAGGGGACCGGGGGGGGTTAGCAATCAGCCCCAGCATTTT
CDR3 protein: CARGPGGVSNQPQHF

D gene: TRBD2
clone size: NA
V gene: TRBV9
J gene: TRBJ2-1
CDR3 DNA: TGTGCCAGCAGCGTAGCTGAAGTAGCGGGGTTCTCCTACAATGAGCAGTTCTTC
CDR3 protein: CASSVAEVAGFSYNEQFF

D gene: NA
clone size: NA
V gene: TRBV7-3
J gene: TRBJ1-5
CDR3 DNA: TGTGCCAGCAGCTTCAGGGCTAATCAGCCCCAGCATTTT
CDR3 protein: CASSFRANQPQHF

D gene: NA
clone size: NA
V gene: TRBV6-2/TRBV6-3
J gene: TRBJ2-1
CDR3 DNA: TGTGCCAGCAGTAACCGGGCCGGGGGGTTCTTC
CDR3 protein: CASSNRAGGFF

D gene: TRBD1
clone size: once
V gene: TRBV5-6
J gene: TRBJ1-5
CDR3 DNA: TGTGCCAGCAGCTACAGGGGGCGCGAGCAGCCCCAGCATTTT
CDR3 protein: CASSYRGREQPQHF

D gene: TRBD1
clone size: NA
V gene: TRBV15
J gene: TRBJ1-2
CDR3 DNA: TGTGCCACCAGCAGAGGAGCGGGACAGGGCGGCTATGGCTACACCTTC
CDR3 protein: CATSRGAGQGGYGYTF

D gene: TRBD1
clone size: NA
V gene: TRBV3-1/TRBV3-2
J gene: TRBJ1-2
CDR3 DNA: TGTGCCAGCAGCCAAGGCCTCGCGGCAGGGGGATATGGCTACACCTTC
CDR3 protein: CASSQGLAAGGYGYTF